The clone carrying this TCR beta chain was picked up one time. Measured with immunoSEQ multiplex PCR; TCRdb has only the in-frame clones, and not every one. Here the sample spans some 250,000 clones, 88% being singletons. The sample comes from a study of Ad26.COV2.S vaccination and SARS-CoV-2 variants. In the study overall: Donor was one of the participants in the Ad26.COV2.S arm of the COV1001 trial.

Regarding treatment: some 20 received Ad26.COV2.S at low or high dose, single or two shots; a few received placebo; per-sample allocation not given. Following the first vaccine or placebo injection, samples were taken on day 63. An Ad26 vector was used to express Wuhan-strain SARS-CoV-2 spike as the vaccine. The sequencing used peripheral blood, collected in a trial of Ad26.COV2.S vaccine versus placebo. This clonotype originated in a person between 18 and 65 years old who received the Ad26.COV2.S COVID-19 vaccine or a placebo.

The CDR3 loop reads CASSQDQATYEQYF. CDR3 nucleotides: TGCGCCAGCAGCCAAGATCAGGCCACCTACGAGCAGTACTTC. The chain couples TRBV4-1 to TRBJ2-7; D is uncertain. This CDR3 spans 14 amino acids. The germline V and J ends were trimmed by 0 bases and 2 bases, with 8 bases remaining between them. Germline V gene lookup returns CDR1 MGHRA and CDR2 YSYEKL.